The rows below give T cell receptor beta chains drawn from one sample of a study of T cell responses to AZD1222 COVID-19 vaccine. TCRdb keeps only in-frame clones here, not all; method: immunoSEQ multiplex PCR. The profile shows approximately 88,000 clones, 90% of them singletons. Sequencing was performed on peripheral blood, taken 28 days after the second AZD1222 dose. The receptors originated from an adult who received the AZD1222 COVID-19 vaccine. CDR3s include the opening cysteine and the closing phenylalanine or tryptophan. Each record gives: CDR3 DNA, CDR3 protein, V gene, D gene, clone size, J gene. A D gene is named only where the DNA matches it firmly. Clone size is given for some rows only: seen once, a few or many times, or a class if the clone is expanded.

CDR3nt: TGTGCCAGCAGTTTAGAGGGGCTAGGCGGGGAGCTGTTTTTT
CDR3aa: CASSLEGLGGELFF
v_gene: TRBV27
d_gene: NA
abundance: NA
j_gene: TRBJ2-2

CDR3nt: TGTGCCAGCAGCCCCCTGGGGGGGAGGTCCTATGGCTACACCTTC
CDR3aa: CASSPLGGRSYGYTF
v_gene: TRBV6-5
d_gene: NA
abundance: NA
j_gene: TRBJ1-2

CDR3nt: TGTGCCAGTAGTAGGGGGTCTGGAGGGGCAGTGGTGGGCCCCCAGCATTTT
CDR3aa: CASSRGSGGAVVGPQHF
v_gene: TRBV19
d_gene: NA
abundance: NA
j_gene: TRBJ1-5

CDR3nt: TGTGCCAGCAGTGAGTACCAGGGGTATTCCTACGAGCAGTACTTC
CDR3aa: CASSEYQGYSYEQYF
v_gene: TRBV2
d_gene: NA
abundance: NA
j_gene: TRBJ2-7

CDR3nt: TGTGCTAGTGGTTCCGACAGTATCTCTGGAAACACCATATATTTT
CDR3aa: CASGSDSISGNTIYF
v_gene: TRBV12-5
d_gene: NA
abundance: NA
j_gene: TRBJ1-3

CDR3nt: TGCGCCAGCAGCTTCCCAGGGGGCACTGAAGCTTTCTTT
CDR3aa: CASSFPGGTEAFF
v_gene: TRBV5-1
d_gene: TRBD1
abundance: NA
j_gene: TRBJ1-1

CDR3nt: TGCAGCGTTGCACACCGACCGAACACCGGGGAGCTGTTTTTT
CDR3aa: CSVAHRPNTGELFF
v_gene: TRBV29-1
d_gene: NA
abundance: few
j_gene: TRBJ2-2

CDR3nt: TGTGCCAGCAGTTCCGTCCACCTGAAGAGTCAGGGGCTGGCCCCCTCCTATGGCTACACCTTC
CDR3aa: CASSSVHLKSQGLAPSYGYTF
v_gene: TRBV6-2/TRBV6-3
d_gene: NA
abundance: NA
j_gene: TRBJ1-2

CDR3nt: TGTGCCAGCGGCCTTCCGTACTCCTACGAGCAGTACTTC
CDR3aa: CASGLPYSYEQYF
v_gene: TRBV6-2/TRBV6-3
d_gene: NA
abundance: NA
j_gene: TRBJ2-7

CDR3nt: TGTGCCAGCAGTAGGCAGGGGGACTACACCTTC
CDR3aa: CASSRQGDYTF
v_gene: TRBV25-1
d_gene: TRBD1
abundance: NA
j_gene: TRBJ1-2

CDR3nt: TGCGCCAGCAGCCCGAGGGGGCTAGCGGGGGGGACTGGGACAGATACGCAGTATTTT
CDR3aa: CASSPRGLAGGTGTDTQYF
v_gene: TRBV4-1
d_gene: TRBD2
abundance: NA
j_gene: TRBJ2-3

CDR3nt: TGTGCCAGCAGCCCTAACCGGAATGAGCAGTTCTTC
CDR3aa: CASSPNRNEQFF
v_gene: TRBV12-3/TRBV12-4
d_gene: NA
abundance: NA
j_gene: TRBJ2-1

CDR3nt: TGCGCCAGCAGCCAATCCGTGGGATCCCTAGGGACATTTGAGCAGTTCTTC
CDR3aa: CASSQSVGSLGTFEQFF
v_gene: TRBV4-1
d_gene: NA
abundance: NA
j_gene: TRBJ2-1

CDR3nt: TGTGCCAGCAGCTTGGGCGGGAGGGGCTATGGCTACACCTTC
CDR3aa: CASSLGGRGYGYTF
v_gene: TRBV7-2
d_gene: NA
abundance: NA
j_gene: TRBJ1-2

CDR3nt: TGCGCCAGCAGCCAAGTGGGACAGAGATACTCTGGGGCCAACGTCCTGACTTTC
CDR3aa: CASSQVGQRYSGANVLTF
v_gene: TRBV4-1
d_gene: TRBD1
abundance: once
j_gene: TRBJ2-6

CDR3nt: TGCGCCAGCAGTGAGTCCTCAGGGGCGAGCTCCTATAATTCACCCCTCCACTTT
CDR3aa: CASSESSGASSYNSPLHF
v_gene: TRBV10-2
d_gene: NA
abundance: NA
j_gene: TRBJ1-6

CDR3nt: TGTGCCAGCAGTATCAGGACAGCAAACTATGGCTACACCTTC
CDR3aa: CASSIRTANYGYTF
v_gene: TRBV6-5
d_gene: NA
abundance: NA
j_gene: TRBJ1-2

CDR3nt: TGTGCCAGCAGGCTCATCCCCGGGAGCTCTGGAAACACCATATATTTT
CDR3aa: CASRLIPGSSGNTIYF
v_gene: TRBV28
d_gene: NA
abundance: NA
j_gene: TRBJ1-3

CDR3nt: TGTGCCAGTAGTATCAGTCTAGCGGGGGCCTCCTACGAGCAGTACTTC
CDR3aa: CASSISLAGASYEQYF
v_gene: TRBV19
d_gene: TRBD2
abundance: NA
j_gene: TRBJ2-7

CDR3nt: TGTGCCAGCAGTTCGATCGGGACAGGGATCTACGAGCAGTACTTC
CDR3aa: CASSSIGTGIYEQYF
v_gene: TRBV27
d_gene: TRBD1
abundance: NA
j_gene: TRBJ2-7

CDR3nt: TGTGCCACCAGCAGTCAGGGTAACACTGAAGCTTTCTTT
CDR3aa: CATSSQGNTEAFF
v_gene: TRBV15
d_gene: NA
abundance: few
j_gene: TRBJ1-1

CDR3nt: TGTGCCAGCAGTCCCGGTGGCTCCTATAATTCACCCCTCCACTTT
CDR3aa: CASSPGGSYNSPLHF
v_gene: TRBV7-9
d_gene: NA
abundance: once
j_gene: TRBJ1-6

CDR3nt: TGTGCCAGCAGTTACGAACCGACAGGGAGGCGAGAAAAACTGTTTTTT
CDR3aa: CASSYEPTGRREKLFF
v_gene: TRBV27
d_gene: TRBD1
abundance: NA
j_gene: TRBJ1-4

CDR3nt: TGTGCCAGCAGCTTGGCAGGGCGGATGAACACTGAAGCTTTCTTT
CDR3aa: CASSLAGRMNTEAFF
v_gene: TRBV5-5
d_gene: NA
abundance: NA
j_gene: TRBJ1-1

CDR3nt: TGTGCCAGCTCACCCCCATCAGGGACACCTGGAAACACCATATATTTT
CDR3aa: CASSPPSGTPGNTIYF
v_gene: TRBV18
d_gene: NA
abundance: NA
j_gene: TRBJ1-3

CDR3nt: TGTGCCAGCAGTTTTTATAGCGGGGGGGCCGGCGAGCAGTACTTC
CDR3aa: CASSFYSGGAGEQYF
v_gene: TRBV6-2/TRBV6-3
d_gene: TRBD2
abundance: NA
j_gene: TRBJ2-7

CDR3nt: TGTGCCAGCAGTGAGCCGACAGGGGTGAAGCCCCAGCATTTT
CDR3aa: CASSEPTGVKPQHF
v_gene: TRBV6-1
d_gene: TRBD1
abundance: NA
j_gene: TRBJ1-5

CDR3nt: TGTGCCAGCAGGCTACAGGGGAGTCAGCCCCAGCATTTT
CDR3aa: CASRLQGSQPQHF
v_gene: TRBV12-3/TRBV12-4
d_gene: TRBD1
abundance: NA
j_gene: TRBJ1-5

CDR3nt: TGTGCCAGCAGCTCTGCAACAGGGAGAACTAATGAAAAACTGTTTTTT
CDR3aa: CASSSATGRTNEKLFF
v_gene: TRBV5-8
d_gene: NA
abundance: once
j_gene: TRBJ1-4

CDR3nt: TGTGCCAGCAGAATGGACAGAAACACCTTC
CDR3aa: CASRMDRNTF
v_gene: TRBV12-3/TRBV12-4
d_gene: NA
abundance: NA
j_gene: TRBJ1-2

CDR3nt: TGTGCCAGCAGCCCCACTTCAGAGGAGACCCAGTACTTC
CDR3aa: CASSPTSEETQYF
v_gene: TRBV7-3
d_gene: NA
abundance: NA
j_gene: TRBJ2-5

CDR3nt: TGTGCCAGCAGAAGACTAGCGGGGGCCTACGAGCAGTACTTC
CDR3aa: CASRRLAGAYEQYF
v_gene: TRBV11-2
d_gene: TRBD2
abundance: NA
j_gene: TRBJ2-7

CDR3nt: TGTGCCAGCTCACCGGCCCAGAACACTGAAGCTTTCTTT
CDR3aa: CASSPAQNTEAFF
v_gene: TRBV18
d_gene: NA
abundance: NA
j_gene: TRBJ1-1

CDR3nt: TGCAGCGTAAACAGGGGAGGAGGCCTCGAGCAGTACTTC
CDR3aa: CSVNRGGGLEQYF
v_gene: TRBV29-1
d_gene: NA
abundance: few
j_gene: TRBJ2-7

CDR3nt: TGTGCCAGCTCACCTCTGGGACTAGCGGGGGGCAATGAGCAGTTCTTC
CDR3aa: CASSPLGLAGGNEQFF
v_gene: TRBV18
d_gene: TRBD2
abundance: once
j_gene: TRBJ2-1

CDR3nt: TGTGCCAGCAGAAGCGGGGTAACCAATGAAAAACTGTTTTTT
CDR3aa: CASRSGVTNEKLFF
v_gene: TRBV2
d_gene: NA
abundance: NA
j_gene: TRBJ1-4